Presented here are 5 T cell receptor beta chains from one specimen sequenced in a study of cytotoxic CD8 clonotypes in ibrutinib-treated CLL. Assay used: immunoSEQ multiplex PCR; TCRdb lists only in-frame clones, some missing. This sample has approximately 350,000 clones, with 60% to 80% found just once. The source was PBMCs, collected after 36 months of ibrutinib treatment. The receptors were gathered from a human donor with chronic lymphocytic leukemia.

This chain connects TRBV9 to TRBJ2-2, with D perhaps TRBD1 or TRBD2 (6 bases each). The V gene lost 4 bases and the J gene lost 2 bases, with 12 bases spanning the gap. The CDR3 totals 15 residues. Germline CDR1 SGDLS, CDR2 YYNGEE. The CDR3 here is CASSQGRGNTGELFF. The CDR3 DNA follows: TGTGCCAGCAGCCAGGGGCGGGGAAACACCGGGGAGCTGTTTTTT.

This clone showed up just a few times. This sequence joins TRBV5-1 and TRBJ1-2; the D gene is possibly TRBD1 (6 bases). Trimming cost V 4 bases and J 8 bases, with 18 bases left between them. CDR1 and CDR2 (germline): SGHRS, YFSETQ. This CDR3 region has 14 residues. The CDR3 reads CASSPRQDSWGYTF. The CDR3 bases are TGCGCCAGCAGCCCTCGACAGGACTCGTGGGGCTACACCTTC.

CDR3 sequence: CASSESRRISLRELFF. The CDR3 bases are TGCGCCAGCAGTGAGTCCAGGAGAATATCCCTCCGGGAGCTGTTTTTT. V is TRBV10-1 and J is TRBJ2-2; unclear D gene. The CDR3 has 16 residues. Trimming took 0 bases from V and 9 from J, leaving 17 bases between them. Germline V lookup: CDR1 WNHNN, CDR2 SYGVQD (reference sequence).

The rearrangement uses TRBV5-1 and TRBJ1-2; 7 nucleotides line up with TRBD1. The CDR3 sequence is 14 residues long. Trimming cost V 3 bases and J 3 bases; bases outside gene matches: 5. Germline values: CDR1 SGHRS, CDR2 YFSETQ. The CDR3 spells CASSSGTAHYGYTF. CDR3 sequence (DNA): TGCGCCAGCAGCTCGGGGACAGCCCACTATGGCTACACCTTC.

CDR3 region: CASSLGGPPYEQYF. CDR3 bases: TGTGCCAGCAGCTTAGGGGGACCCCCCTACGAGCAGTACTTC. The chain is built from TRBV11-2 and TRBJ2-7, with D possibly being TRBD1 or TRBD2 (5 bases each). The germline V gene has CDR1 SGHAT and CDR2 FQNNGV. The CDR3 is 14 residues long. V lost 1 base to trimming and J lost 2 bases, with 9 bases between them.